Here is one T cell receptor beta chain with its context. Its specificity is not known. This entry belongs to a study of cytomegalovirus exposure and HLA in healthy donors. Study-level findings and limits: Common viral pathogens seemed, in a later analysis, to connect with several of the most significant clusters. Researchers reported in a later analysis that a missense DCLRE1C variant was tied to TCR beta V- and J-gene trimming. Later analysis found that TCR beta chains associated with HLA were more clonally expanded than other, equally common chains.

The CDR3 sequence is 14 residues long. The germline CDR1 and CDR2 sequences are SGHTA and FQGTGA. V lost 5 bases to trimming and J lost 4 bases; unmatched junction nucleotides: 3. PCR involved 60 Vbeta and 13 Jbeta primers. Clones were read by immunoSEQ multiplex PCR, and TCRdb kept only the in-frame ones, dropping some. This sample yields approximately 160,000 clones, of which roughly 80% are seen a single time; 13% belongs to the top ten. This chain joins TRBV7-3 and TRBJ2-3, with 10 bases lining up with TRBD2. Sequences were obtained from PBMCs. This receptor was identified in a woman aged 45-65 years in good health and CMV-seropositive. The CDR3 is CASSATSGADTQYF. For the CDR3, the DNA is TGTGCCAGCAGCGCTACTAGCGGGGCAGATACGCAGTATTTT.